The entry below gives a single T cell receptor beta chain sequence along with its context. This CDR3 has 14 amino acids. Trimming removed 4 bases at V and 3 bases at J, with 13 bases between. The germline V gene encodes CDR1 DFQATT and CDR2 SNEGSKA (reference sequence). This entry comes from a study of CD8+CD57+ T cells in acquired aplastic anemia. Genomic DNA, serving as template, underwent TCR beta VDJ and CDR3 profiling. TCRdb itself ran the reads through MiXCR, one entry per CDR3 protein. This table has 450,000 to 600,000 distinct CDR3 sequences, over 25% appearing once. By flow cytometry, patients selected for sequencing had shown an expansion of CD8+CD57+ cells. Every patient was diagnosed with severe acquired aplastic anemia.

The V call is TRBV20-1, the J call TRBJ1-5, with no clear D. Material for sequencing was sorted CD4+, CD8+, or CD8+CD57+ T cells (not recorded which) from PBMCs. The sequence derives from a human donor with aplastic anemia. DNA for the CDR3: TGCAGTGCTACCGAGGTGATGTCCAATCAGCCCCAGCATTTT. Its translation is CSATEVMSNQPQHF.